This T cell receptor beta chain originates from a study of shared clonotypes between healthy human individuals. The split of CD4+ cells yielded CD45RA+ naive and CD45RA-negative memory subsets. This clone showed up just once. Each replicate PCR on the sorted subsets used about 0.2 ug DNA (around 31,000 T cell genomes). The table came from immunoSEQ multiplex PCR; TCRdb's copy has only in-frame clones and leaves some out. Of 2 million to 3 million clones in the sample, approximately 92% were seen once. The source material was naive CD4+ T cells sorted from blood. The subset denotes: CD45RA+ positively selected. The receptor was derived from a man aged 18 to 30 in good health.

DNA for the CDR3: TGTGCCAGCACCTCGCAGGGGGCCGTGGAGACCCAGTACTTC. The encoded protein is CASTSQGAVETQYF. The chain links TRBV2 to TRBJ2-5; 8 bases line up with TRBD1. The germline V gene encodes CDR1 SNHLY and CDR2 FYNNEI. This CDR3 contains 14 residues. V dropped 7 bases and J dropped 5; count of bases not matched to a gene: 9.